This T cell receptor beta chain was recovered during a study of T cell responses to AZD1222 COVID-19 vaccine. Study-wide points: A rise in Spike-specific TCR breadth and depth followed two AZD1222 doses. Spike was spanned by vaccine-associated CD4 TCRs, which were dominant at 160-218 and 743-854.

Clones were read by immunoSEQ multiplex PCR, and TCRdb kept only the in-frame ones, dropping some. The sample lists 80,000 to 100,000 clones; over 75% were seen once. The CDR3 consists of 16 residues. V gave up 0 bases and J gave up 3 bases, with 15 bases separating them. CDR1 is SGDLS and CDR2 is YYNGEE in the germline V gene. Details on this clone: What it binds is unknown.

This sequence was found in an adult who received the AZD1222 COVID-19 vaccine. The gene calls are TRBV9 and TRBJ1-2; no firm D call. The material sequenced was peripheral blood, taken 28 days after the second AZD1222 dose. CDR3 region: CASSVGSEQKDYGYTF. The CDR3 DNA reads as TGTGCCAGCAGCGTAGGGTCAGAACAGAAAGACTATGGCTACACCTTC.